Listed below are T cell receptor beta chains from one sample, sequenced in a study of T cell repertoires in cytomegalovirus infection. Each CDR3 protein is one row after TCRdb ran MiXCR on the reads. The profile shows around 430,000 distinct CDR3 sequences, about 39% of them singletons. These receptors have no known antigen. The sequences come from cultured PBMCs, collected from culture after CMV antigen stimulation. Receptors originate from a human donor in good health (CMV status not recorded). Some clones in this sample may be carry-over from other donors' samples. The CDR3 runs from the conserved cysteine through the conserved F or W. D genes are given only for firm matches. The listing skips clone size in some rows; elsewhere it reads once, few, many or a size class.

d_gene	j_gene	len	abundance	v_gene	CDR3nt	CDR3aa
TRBD2	TRBJ2-5	13	NA	TRBV28	TGTGCCAGCAGCCTAGCGGGAGGAGAGAACCAGTACTTC	CASSLAGGENQYF
TRBD1	TRBJ1-6	17	NA	TRBV24-1	TGTGCCACCACGGTGTCGACAGGGAAGTCGGTGATTTCACCCCTCCACTTT	CATTVSTGKSVISPLHF
NA	TRBJ2-2	15	few	TRBV7-6	TGTGCCAGCAGCCCAAATCTGGGGGGTGCCGGGGAGCTGTTTTTT	CASSPNLGGAGELFF
NA	TRBJ1-2	18	few	TRBV24-1	TGTGCCACCAGTGATTTGAAGGAACTCCGCGCGAAGGTGGAGGGCTACACCTTC	CATSDLKELRAKVEGYTF
NA	TRBJ1-5	14	NA	TRBV14	TGTGCCAGCAGCCCCCGACAGAACAATCAGCCCCAGCATTTT	CASSPRQNNQPQHF
TRBD2	TRBJ2-1	13	NA	TRBV7-2	TGTGCCAGCAGCCTAGCGGGTCTTAATGAGCAGTTCTTC	CASSLAGLNEQFF
TRBD1	TRBJ1-6	15	NA	TRBV7-9	TGTGCCAGCAGCTTAGGGGACAGATATAATTCACCCCTCCACTTT	CASSLGDRYNSPLHF
TRBD2	TRBJ2-2	15	few	TRBV12-3/TRBV12-4	TGTGCCAGTTCACTAGCGGGAGATTACACCGGGGAGCTGTTTTTT	CASSLAGDYTGELFF
TRBD1	TRBJ1-2	13	few	TRBV7-6	TGTGCCAGCAGCTCCGCGACAGGGGATGGCTACACCTTC	CASSSATGDGYTF
NA	TRBJ2-6	14	NA	TRBV19	TGTGCCAGTATCAAAGGTGCTGGGGCCAACGTCCTGACTTTC	CASIKGAGANVLTF
NA	TRBJ2-7	13	NA	TRBV20-1	TGCAGTGCTAGAGATCCCGGACCCCTCGAGCAGTACTTC	CSARDPGPLEQYF
TRBD2	TRBJ2-7	18	few	TRBV27	TGTGCCAGCAGTCCACCTCCGACTAGCGGGAGCTTCTTCCAAAGGCAGTACTTC	CASSPPPTSGSFFQRQYF
NA	TRBJ1-5	13	once	TRBV6-1	TGTGCCAGCATTGACAGTGGGGATCAGCCCCAGCATTTT	CASIDSGDQPQHF
NA	TRBJ1-1	14	NA	TRBV7-4	TGTGCCAGCAGCCCAGGAATCATGAACACTGAAGCTTTCTTT	CASSPGIMNTEAFF
NA	TRBJ2-7	15	NA	TRBV11-2	TGTGCCAGCAGTCTTTACGCCCTAGGACCCTACGAGCAGTACTTC	CASSLYALGPYEQYF
TRBD1	TRBJ2-3	15	few	TRBV7-2	TGTGCCAGCAGCGCGGAAGGGACAGTAGTAGATACGCAGTATTTT	CASSAEGTVVDTQYF
NA	TRBJ1-2	14	NA	TRBV7-8	TGTGCCAGCAGACCCGCGGCAGATAGTAATGGCTACACCTTC	CASRPAADSNGYTF
TRBD2	TRBJ2-1	20	NA	TRBV7-8	TGTGCCAGCAGCTTAGAAGGCCCGGGACTGGGCGGGAGGTACTACAATGAGCAGTTCTTC	CASSLEGPGLGGRYYNEQFF
TRBD2	TRBJ2-1	17	few	TRBV5-4	TGTGCCAGCAGCCCACTAGCGGGGGTCAAGGGGTACAATGAGCAGTTCTTC	CASSPLAGVKGYNEQFF
TRBD1	TRBJ2-3	16	NA	TRBV27	TGTGCCAGCAGTTATTTGGACAGGGGGCCCACAGATACGCAGTATTTT	CASSYLDRGPTDTQYF
NA	TRBJ1-5	12	NA	TRBV12-5	TGTGCTAGTGGTTTGACAGGGCCCCCCCAGCATTTT	CASGLTGPPQHF
NA	TRBJ2-2	14	few	TRBV15	TGTGCCACCAGCAGGTCACACGGGGCCGGGGAGCTGTTTTTT	CATSRSHGAGELFF
NA	TRBJ1-3	17	few	TRBV5-4	TGTGCCAGCAGCTCGGGACCGGGGGGCGCGTCGCAAAACACCATATATTTT	CASSSGPGGASQNTIYF
NA	TRBJ1-3	15	NA	TRBV28	TGTGCCAGCAGTTTATTTTTCGGTTTAGGAAACACCATATATTTT	CASSLFFGLGNTIYF
TRBD1	TRBJ2-7	15	NA	TRBV15	TGTGCCACCAGCAGAACCCGGGACAGGGTCTACGAGCAGTACTTC	CATSRTRDRVYEQYF
NA	TRBJ2-3	13	NA	TRBV7-9	TGTGCCAGCAATCTAGCCAGCACAGATACGCAGTATTTT	CASNLASTDTQYF
NA	TRBJ1-5	17	NA	TRBV18	TGTGCCAGCTCACCACCACTGAAGTCAAAGGTCAGTCAGCCCCAGCATTTT	CASSPPLKSKVSQPQHF
TRBD2	TRBJ2-1	14	NA	TRBV7-9	TGTGCCAGCAGCTTACTAGCGGGGGCTTACGAGCAGTTCTTC	CASSLLAGAYEQFF
NA	TRBJ2-1	15	NA	TRBV4-3	TGCGCCAGCAGACCAGCGTTAAGGGACTACAATGAGCAGTTCTTC	CASRPALRDYNEQFF
NA	TRBJ1-2	14	few	TRBV7-2	TGTGCCAGCAGCTCCGGACAGTTCTTCTATGGCTACACCTTC	CASSSGQFFYGYTF
NA	TRBJ2-7	14	NA	TRBV7-2	TGTGCCAGCAGCTTAGGCAGGGCCACCTACGAGCAGTACTTC	CASSLGRATYEQYF
NA	TRBJ1-2	15	NA	TRBV7-2	TGTGCCAGCAGTTTTTGGACCGCCGCTAACTATGGCTACACCTTC	CASSFWTAANYGYTF
NA	TRBJ1-2	11	NA	TRBV6-2/TRBV6-3	TGTGCCAGCAGCCGCAAACAGTCGTGCACCTTC	CASSRKQSCTF
NA	TRBJ2-1	13	NA	TRBV6-2/TRBV6-3	TGTGCCAGCCTGACGCCCGCGGGTGGTGAGCAGTTCTTC	CASLTPAGGEQFF
TRBD2	TRBJ2-2	16	NA	TRBV7-2	TGTGCCAGCAGGGGGACTAGCGGCAGTAGGGCCGGGGAGCTGTTTTTT	CASRGTSGSRAGELFF
NA	TRBJ2-7	15	few	TRBV7-2	TGTGCCAGCAGCTTAGCCCGACTAGATTCTTACGAGCAGTACTTC	CASSLARLDSYEQYF
TRBD2	TRBJ2-3	17	NA	TRBV6-6	TGTGCCAGCAGTTCCGTCCTCGTTTTGGCGGGAGGAGATACGCAGTATTTT	CASSSVLVLAGGDTQYF
NA	TRBJ1-5	14	NA	TRBV6-2/TRBV6-3	TGTGCCAGCAGCCCGGATTGGGGCAATCAGCCCCAGCATTTT	CASSPDWGNQPQHF
TRBD1	TRBJ2-5	14	NA	TRBV4-2	TGTGCCAGCAGCCAAGGACAGGGATCGGAGACCCAGTACTTC	CASSQGQGSETQYF
TRBD1	TRBJ2-7	14	few	TRBV7-2	TGTGCCAGCATCATGGGGGACAGCTCCTACGAGCAGTACTTC	CASIMGDSSYEQYF
NA	TRBJ2-4	18	once	TRBV18	TGTGCCAGCTCACCTCCTAGGAGCGGCTTCTTAGCCAAAAACATTCAGTACTTC	CASSPPRSGFLAKNIQYF
TRBD1	TRBJ2-5	16	few	TRBV7-2	TGTGCCAGCAGCCGAAGGGGGGGACAGGGATCGGAGACCCAGTACTTC	CASSRRGGQGSETQYF
NA	TRBJ1-2	13	NA	TRBV19	TGTGCCAGTATCAAGACGGGTAACTATGGCTACACCTTC	CASIKTGNYGYTF
NA	TRBJ2-1	13	NA	TRBV12-3/TRBV12-4	TGTGCCAGCAGGCCCTTTGGGGCGAATGAGCAGTTCTTC	CASRPFGANEQFF
NA	TRBJ2-1	18	NA	TRBV6-4	TGTGCCAGCAGTCGCCGGTCCACCCCGGGGACAAAAAACAATGAGCAGTTCTTC	CASSRRSTPGTKNNEQFF
NA	TRBJ2-3	14	NA	TRBV7-8	TGTGCCAGCAGCTTACGTAGAAGCACAGATACGCAGTATTTT	CASSLRRSTDTQYF